Presented here are 21 T cell receptor beta chains from one specimen sequenced in a study of cytomegalovirus exposure and HLA in healthy donors. The study ran its PCR with 60 Vbeta and 13 Jbeta primers. The table came from immunoSEQ multiplex PCR; TCRdb's copy has only in-frame clones and leaves some out. The sample includes 140,000 to 150,000 clones, more than 75% seen only once; the top ten take about 2.9%. The sequenced material came from PBMCs. The receptor source for this set is a female donor in good health and CMV-seronegative.

This clone was seen once. V gene TRBV28 combines with J gene TRBJ2-4; 11 bases match TRBD2. Germline values: CDR1 MDHEN, CDR2 SYDVKM. The ends lost 6 bases at V and 1 base at J; junction bases unmatched: 5. This CDR3 has 16 amino acids. DNA for the CDR3: TGTGCCAGCAGCTCTAGCGGGAGGATTGCCAAAAACATTCAGTACTTC. Its protein product is CASSSSGRIAKNIQYF. The full variable domain, with the rest looked up from reference TRBV28 and TRBJ2-4, is DVKVTQSSRYLVKRTGEKVFLECVQDMDHENMFWYRQDPGLGLRLIYFSYDVKMKEKGDIPEGYSVSREKKERFSLILESASTNQTSMYLCASSSSGRIAKNIQYFGAGTRLSVL.

In DNA, the CDR3 is TGTGCCAGCAGCCTGGGAGACAGGGGGATTGTGCCCCTCCACTTT. It translates to CASSLGDRGIVPLHF. The J gene is TRBJ1-6, the V gene TRBV28; TRBD1 agrees at 9 bases. Looked up from germline, CDR1 is MDHEN and CDR2 is SYDVKM. This CDR3 has 15 residues. The trim removed 6 bases at V and 13 bases at J, leaving 13 bases unmatched.

This chain uses TRBV2 with TRBJ2-7; TRBD2 might be the D (6 bases). This CDR3 has 15 residues. V was clipped by 2 bases and J by 4 bases, with 15 bases between them. Per germline, CDR1 SNHLY and CDR2 FYNNEI. The DNA for the CDR3 is TGTGCCAGCAGTGAATTGGGGTTCGGGACTTACGAGCAGTACTTC. Its translation is CASSELGFGTYEQYF.

This clone was observed once. The CDR3 spells CAWSVQSANYGYTF. The CDR3 coding sequence is TGTGCCTGGAGTGTACAAAGTGCTAACTATGGCTACACCTTC. The chain carries TRBV30 and TRBJ1-2; unclear D gene. This CDR3 is built from 14 residues. Trimming removed 0 bases from V and 0 bases from J, with 8 bases in between. Germline CDR1 GTSNPN, CDR2 SVGIG (reference sequence).

About this clone: The conserved phenylalanine or tryptophan is not found at the CDR3 terminus, so this likely reflects a read error. No DNA is shown, since the ends of the CDR3 on it are uncertain; the CDR3 is the one TCRdb lists. The chain links TRBV15 to TRBJ2-7; TRBD1 is the table's D call, not checked against the DNA. Germline V gives CDR1 LNHNV, CDR2 YYDKDF (reference sequence). The CDR3 has 11 amino acids, counting both end residues. CDR3 region: CATSRDSAGSS.

This clone was seen once. This sequence joins TRBV5-1 and TRBJ2-4, with D possibly being TRBD2 (5 bases). The CDR3 is made up of 15 amino acids. Trimming left V 0 bases short and J 3 bases short, with 10 bases between. Per germline, CDR1 SGHRS and CDR2 YFSETQ. CDR3 DNA sequence: TGCGCCAGCAGCTTGGAACTTGGAGGCAAAAACATTCAGTACTTC. Protein product: CASSLELGGKNIQYF.

The chain has TRBV19 and TRBJ2-7; 9 bases map to TRBD1. Germline CDR1 LNHDA, CDR2 SQIVND (reference sequence). The trim removed 5 bases at V and 5 bases at J, leaving 10 bases unmatched. CDR3 length equals 15 residues. CDR3 amino acids: CASSLRGTGSHEQYF. CDR3 in DNA: TGTGCCAGTAGTCTCAGGGGGACAGGGTCCCACGAGCAGTACTTC. The full variable domain, completed using reference TRBV19 and TRBJ2-7, is DGGITQSPKYLFRKEGQNVTLSCEQNLNHDAMYWYRQDPGQGLRLIYYSQIVNDFQKGDIAEGYSVSREKKESFPLTVTSAQKNPTAFYLCASSLRGTGSHEQYFGPGTRLTVT.

The count of this clone is one. The V and J genes are TRBV4-1 and TRBJ2-5; D gene uncertain. The end of the DNA is better explained by TRBJ2-7, so the J call may be wrong. CDR1 MGHRA and CDR2 YSYEKL come from the germline V gene. The CDR3 is made up of 13 amino acids. CDR3 region: CASSQGHSYEQYF. In DNA, the CDR3 is TGCGCCAGCAGCCAAGGACACTCCTACGAGCAGTACTTC.

This chain joins TRBV28 and TRBJ1-1; 9 nucleotides agree with TRBD1. V lost 1 base to trimming and J lost 1 base; unmatched junction nucleotides: 13. Germline assignment: CDR1 MDHEN and CDR2 SYDVKM. The CDR3 sequence is 19 residues long. This CDR3 is CASSLFAGVHRGQNTEAFF. The CDR3 bases are TGTGCCAGCAGTTTATTCGCGGGGGTGCACAGGGGGCAGAACACTGAAGCTTTCTTT.

This clone was seen only a few times. The genes are TRBV2 and TRBJ1-5; D perhaps matches TRBD1 (6 bases). The CDR3 contains 15 residues. V was trimmed by 5 bases and J by 4 bases, leaving 15 bases between them. Germline CDR1 is SNHLY and CDR2 is FYNNEI. CDR3 bases: TGTGCCAGCAGTCTAGGGGGTCCCCCGAATCAGCCCCAGCATTTT. Encoded protein: CASSLGGPPNQPQHF.

This clone turned up a few times. This chain uses TRBV7-9 with TRBJ1-5; D not resolved. Germline V gene lookup returns CDR1 SEHNR and CDR2 FQNEAQ (reference sequence). The CDR3 spans 14 residues. V dropped 1 base and J dropped 7 bases, with 11 bases sitting between them. CDR3 coding DNA: TGTGCCAGCAGCTTAGACCCAACGGGGCAGCCCCAGCATTTT. Amino acid sequence: CASSLDPTGQPQHF. The complete variable domain, with remaining parts taken from reference TRBV7-9 and TRBJ1-5, reads DTGVSQNPRHKITKRGQNVTFRCDPISEHNRLYWYRQTLGQGPEFLTYFQNEAQLEKSRLLSDRFSAERPKGSFSTLEIQRTEQGDSAMYLCASSLDPTGQPQHFGDGTRLSIL.

V gene TRBV6-6 combines with J gene TRBJ1-1; D is unclear. The CDR3 extends over 13 amino acids. Trimming took off 8 bases at V and 3 bases at J, with 13 bases between the two ends. Per germline, CDR1 MNHNY and CDR2 SVGAGI (reference sequence). The CDR3 sequence is CASAGKGYTEAFF. CDR3 nucleotide sequence: TGTGCCAGCGCGGGTAAGGGTTACACTGAAGCTTTCTTT.

This clone has a handful of counts. The genes are TRBV5-1 and TRBJ1-1; TRBD1 might be the D (6 bases). The V gene lost 3 bases and the J gene lost 6 bases, with 12 bases spanning the gap. Germline assignment: CDR1 SGHRS and CDR2 YFSETQ. CDR3 length: 13 amino acids. CDR3 region: CASSWQGYAEAFF. CDR3 sequence (DNA): TGCGCCAGCAGCTGGCAGGGGTACGCTGAAGCTTTCTTT.

The chain has TRBV5-1 and TRBJ1-2, with D hard to call. Germline V gives CDR1 SGHRS, CDR2 YFSETQ. The V gene lost 2 bases and the J gene lost 5 bases, with 13 bases spanning the gap. The CDR3 runs to 14 residues. Here the CDR3 DNA reads TGCGCCAGCAGCTTCGGGTTGGAGGGTTATGGCTACACCTTC. Protein product: CASSFGLEGYGYTF.

The chain joins TRBV28 to TRBJ1-5; 9 bases match TRBD1. The CDR3 sequence is 13 residues long. Germline CDR1 MDHEN, CDR2 SYDVKM. J gave up 7 bases and V 6 bases, and 4 bases lay outside the gene matches. The CDR3 here is CASRTGGIQPQHF. The CDR3 coding sequence is TGTGCCAGCAGAACAGGGGGCATCCAGCCCCAGCATTTT.

The rearrangement joins TRBV4-1 to TRBJ1-1, with no clear D. This CDR3 is 17 amino acids long. Trimming pared 1 base from V and 5 bases from J, leaving 20 bases between. The germline gives CDR1 MGHRA, CDR2 YSYEKL. The CDR3 DNA follows: TGCGCCAGCAGCCAAGCCTCTCGTTTGAAGGCGGGAACTGAAGCTTTCTTT. This translates into CASSQASRLKAGTEAFF.

The V call is TRBV9, the J call TRBJ1-1; D unresolved. V shed 4 bases and J shed 3 bases, with 16 bases lying between them. CDR1 is SGDLS, CDR2 YYNGEE, per germline. The CDR3 extends over 15 amino acids. CDR3 sequence: CASSPLARDDTEAFF. DNA for the CDR3: TGTGCCAGCAGCCCTCTGGCCCGTGATGACACTGAAGCTTTCTTT.

The chain has TRBV27 and TRBJ1-1; D unresolved. The CDR3 has 15 residues. The germline gives CDR1 MNHEY, CDR2 SMNVEV (reference sequence). V was trimmed by 0 bases and J by 2 bases, leaving 10 bases between them. The CDR3 loop is CASSLSRGPNTEAFF. In nucleotides, the CDR3 is TGTGCCAGCAGTTTATCGCGGGGTCCCAACACTGAAGCTTTCTTT.

The rearrangement links TRBV25-1 to TRBJ2-1, with 9 bases that match TRBD2. The CDR3 is made up of 16 amino acids. J lost 7 bases, V lost 1 base, and 8 bases had no gene match. CDR1 MGHDK and CDR2 SYGVNS come from the germline V gene. CDR3 sequence reads: CASSEWGASGKNEQFF. The CDR3 DNA is TGTGCCAGCAGTGAATGGGGGGCTAGCGGGAAAAATGAGCAGTTCTTC.

The chain joins TRBV5-8 to TRBJ2-1, with 14 bases lining up with TRBD2. The ends lost 4 bases at V and 8 bases at J; junction bases unmatched: 8. Germline CDR1 reads SGHTS; CDR2 reads YDEGEE. The CDR3 is 16 amino acids. The CDR3 coding sequence is TGTGCCAGCAGCAAGGGACTAGCGGGGGCCGGGGATGAGCAGTTCTTC. It codes for CASSKGLAGAGDEQFF. Full variable domain (missing parts from reference TRBV5-8 and TRBJ2-1): EAGVTQSPTHLIKTRGQQATLRCSPISGHTSVYWYQQALGLGLQFLLWYDEGEERNRGNFPPRFSGRQFPNYSSELNVNALELEDSALYLCASSKGLAGAGDEQFFGPGTRLTVL.

This chain uses TRBV30 with TRBJ1-1, with 9 bases aligning to TRBD1. This CDR3 has 13 residues. The germline V gene has CDR1 GTSNPN and CDR2 SVGIG (reference sequence). V was clipped by 5 bases and J by 8 bases; unmatched bases: 9. CDR3 sequence (DNA): TGTGCCTGGGATGGGGGACAGGGAACCGAAGCTTTCTTT. Its protein is CAWDGGQGTEAFF.